This TCR beta chain was identified during a study of T cell responses to AZD1222 COVID-19 vaccine. Method: immunoSEQ multiplex PCR; TCRdb's copy keeps in-frame clones and lacks some. The table has approximately 140,000 clones, about 93% seen once. This clone occurred once. The target antigen is unknown. Trimming removed 2 bases from V and 2 bases from J; junction bases left unmatched: 6. Germline CDR1 MNHEY, CDR2 SVGAGI. This CDR3 has 16 residues. Study results and caveats: The sample set comprised mostly white British donors with more females, and clonal diversity was possibly underestimated.

The chain is built from TRBV6-5 and TRBJ1-2; the match to TRBD1 covers 9 bases. The sequencing used peripheral blood, collected on day 0 of AZD1222 vaccination. The receptor comes from an adult in good health. This chain's CDR3 is CASSYPPGQGNYGYTF. DNA of the CDR3: TGTGCCAGCAGTTACCCGCCGGGACAGGGAAACTATGGCTACACCTTC.